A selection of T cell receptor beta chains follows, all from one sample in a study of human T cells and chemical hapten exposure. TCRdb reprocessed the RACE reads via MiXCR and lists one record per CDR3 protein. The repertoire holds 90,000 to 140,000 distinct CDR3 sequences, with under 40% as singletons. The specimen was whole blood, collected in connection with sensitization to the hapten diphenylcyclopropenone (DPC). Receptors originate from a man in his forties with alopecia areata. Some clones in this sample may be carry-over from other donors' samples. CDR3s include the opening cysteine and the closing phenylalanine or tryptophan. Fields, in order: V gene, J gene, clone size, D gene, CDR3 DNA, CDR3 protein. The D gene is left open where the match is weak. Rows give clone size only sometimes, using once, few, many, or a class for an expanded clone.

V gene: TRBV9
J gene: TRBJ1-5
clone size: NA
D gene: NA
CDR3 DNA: TGTGCCAGCAGCGTAGGGGGGGGGAATCAGCCCCAGCATTTT
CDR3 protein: CASSVGGGNQPQHF

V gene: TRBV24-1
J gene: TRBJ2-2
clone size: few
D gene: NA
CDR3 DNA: TGTGCCACCAGTGATTTAACACCCGGGGAGCTGTTTTTT
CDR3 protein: CATSDLTPGELFF

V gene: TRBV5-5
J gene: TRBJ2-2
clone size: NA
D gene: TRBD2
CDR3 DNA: TGTGCCAGCAGCTTGGTTCGGCGGGAGTGGTCCGGGGAGCTGTTTTTT
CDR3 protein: CASSLVRREWSGELFF

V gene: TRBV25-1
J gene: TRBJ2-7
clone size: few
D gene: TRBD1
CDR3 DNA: TGTGCCAGCAGTGGACGGACAGGGGGCGAGCAGTACTTC
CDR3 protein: CASSGRTGGEQYF

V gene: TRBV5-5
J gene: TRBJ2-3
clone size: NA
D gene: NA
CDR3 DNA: TGTGCCAGCAGCTTGGGGCTGGGAGGATCAGATACGCAGTATTTT
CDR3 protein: CASSLGLGGSDTQYF

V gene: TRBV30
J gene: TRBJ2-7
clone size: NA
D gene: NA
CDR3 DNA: TGTGCCTGGTCCAAACAGGGCGGGGGCGGCGAGCAGTACTTC
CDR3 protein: CAWSKQGGGGEQYF

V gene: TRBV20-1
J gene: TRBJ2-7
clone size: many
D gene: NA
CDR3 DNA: TGCAGTGCTAGAGATTCCGGCAGGGTTTACGAGCAGTACTTC
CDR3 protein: CSARDSGRVYEQYF

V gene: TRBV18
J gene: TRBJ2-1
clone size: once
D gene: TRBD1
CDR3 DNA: TGTGCCAGCACTCCGGGACAGGATTTACCTGAGCAGTTCTTC
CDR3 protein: CASTPGQDLPEQFF

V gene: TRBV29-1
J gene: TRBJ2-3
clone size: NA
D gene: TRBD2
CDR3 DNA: TGCAGCGTTGAGTTTTTGGGACTAGCGACGGTCGATACGCAGTATTTT
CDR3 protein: CSVEFLGLATVDTQYF

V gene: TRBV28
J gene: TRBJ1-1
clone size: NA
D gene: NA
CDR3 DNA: TGTGCCAGCTGTGCCGTAGGGGGGCGGACCCCGAACACTGAAGCTTTCTTT
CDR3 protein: CASCAVGGRTPNTEAFF

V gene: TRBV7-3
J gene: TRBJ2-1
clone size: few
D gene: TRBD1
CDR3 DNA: TGTGCCAGCAGCTTACAGGGGGCTTCCTACAATGAGCAGTTCTTC
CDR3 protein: CASSLQGASYNEQFF

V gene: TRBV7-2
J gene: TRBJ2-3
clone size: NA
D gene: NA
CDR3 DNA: TGTGCCAGCAGCTTAATCCGGACTAGCACAGATACGCAGTATTTT
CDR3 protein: CASSLIRTSTDTQYF

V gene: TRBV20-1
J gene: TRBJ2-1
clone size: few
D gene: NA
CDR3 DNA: TGCAGTGCTAGAGATACAGAGGGTTCCTACAATGAGCAGTTCTTC
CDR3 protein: CSARDTEGSYNEQFF

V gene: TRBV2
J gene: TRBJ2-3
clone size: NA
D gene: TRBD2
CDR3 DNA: TGTGCCAGCAGTACCGGGACTAGCGGCACAGATACGCAGTATTTT
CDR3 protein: CASSTGTSGTDTQYF

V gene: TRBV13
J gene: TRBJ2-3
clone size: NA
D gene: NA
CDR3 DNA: TGTGCCAGCAGCCCATGGGACTGGAAGCACGCAGATACGCAGTATTTT
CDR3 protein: CASSPWDWKHADTQYF

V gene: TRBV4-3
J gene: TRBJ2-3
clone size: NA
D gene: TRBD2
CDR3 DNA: TGCGCCAGCAGCCAAGAGTCAGCGGGAGTTTCCCCCACAGATACGCAGTATTTT
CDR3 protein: CASSQESAGVSPTDTQYF

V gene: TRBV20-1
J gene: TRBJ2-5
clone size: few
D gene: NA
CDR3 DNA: TGCAGTGCTAGAGATGGGGTAGAGACCCAGTACTTC
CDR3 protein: CSARDGVETQYF

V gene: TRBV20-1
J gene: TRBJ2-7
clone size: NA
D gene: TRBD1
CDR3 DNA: TGCAGTGCTAGAGACGGACAGGGCTCCTACGAGCAGTACTTC
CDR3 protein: CSARDGQGSYEQYF

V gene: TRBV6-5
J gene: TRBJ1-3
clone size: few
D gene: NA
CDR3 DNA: TGTGCCAGCAGTTACGACTCTGGAAACACCATATATTTT
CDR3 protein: CASSYDSGNTIYF

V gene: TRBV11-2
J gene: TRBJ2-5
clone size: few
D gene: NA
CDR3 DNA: TGTGCCAGCAGCTTGGGATCTCATACCCAAGAGACCCAGTACTTC
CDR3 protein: CASSLGSHTQETQYF

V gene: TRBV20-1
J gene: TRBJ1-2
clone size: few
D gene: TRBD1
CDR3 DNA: TGCAGTGCTAATGTTCTAGGACAGGGGGGGATCTATGGCTACACCTTC
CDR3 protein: CSANVLGQGGIYGYTF

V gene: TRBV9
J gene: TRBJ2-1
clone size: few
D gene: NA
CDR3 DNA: TGTGCCAGCAGTTTCCGGGACGCCGATGACAATGAGCAGTTCTTC
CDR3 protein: CASSFRDADDNEQFF

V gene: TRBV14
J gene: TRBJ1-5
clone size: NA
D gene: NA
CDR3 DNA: TGTGCCAGCAGCGAGGGTGGGGAGAGGCCCCAGCATTTT
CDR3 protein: CASSEGGERPQHF

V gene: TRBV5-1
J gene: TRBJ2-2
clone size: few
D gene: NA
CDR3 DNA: TGCGCCAGCAGCTTAGGGACCCTAGATTACACCGGGGAGCTGTTTTTT
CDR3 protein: CASSLGTLDYTGELFF

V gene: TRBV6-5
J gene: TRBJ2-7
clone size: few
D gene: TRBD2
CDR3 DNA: TGTGCCAGCAGTTACTCTCTAGCGGGAGGAGGGTACGAGCAGTACTTC
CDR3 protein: CASSYSLAGGGYEQYF

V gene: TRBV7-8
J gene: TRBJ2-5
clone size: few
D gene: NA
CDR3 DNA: TGTGCCAGCAGCTCCCGGACAGATCAAGAGACCCAGTACTTC
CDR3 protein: CASSSRTDQETQYF

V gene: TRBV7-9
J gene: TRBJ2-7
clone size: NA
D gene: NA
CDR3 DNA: TGTGCCAGCAGTCTCAATAACAGGGCGGACGAGCAGTACTTC
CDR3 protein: CASSLNNRADEQYF

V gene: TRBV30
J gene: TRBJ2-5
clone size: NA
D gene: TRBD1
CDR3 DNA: TGTGCCCGGGGACAGCAAAACCAAGAGACCCAGTACTTC
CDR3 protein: CARGQQNQETQYF